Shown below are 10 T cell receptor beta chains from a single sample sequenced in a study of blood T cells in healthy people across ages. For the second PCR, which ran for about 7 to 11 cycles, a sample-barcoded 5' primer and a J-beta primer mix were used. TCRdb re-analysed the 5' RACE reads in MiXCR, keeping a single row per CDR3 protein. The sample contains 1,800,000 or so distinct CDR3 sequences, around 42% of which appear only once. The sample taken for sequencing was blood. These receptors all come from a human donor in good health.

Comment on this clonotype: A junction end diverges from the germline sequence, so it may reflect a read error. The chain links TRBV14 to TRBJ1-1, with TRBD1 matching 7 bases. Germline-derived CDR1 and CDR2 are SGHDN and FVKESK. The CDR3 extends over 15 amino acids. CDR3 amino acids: CAGSLRQGMGTEAFF. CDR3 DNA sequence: TGTGCCGGCAGCCTACGACAGGGAATGGGCACTGAAGCTTTCTTT.

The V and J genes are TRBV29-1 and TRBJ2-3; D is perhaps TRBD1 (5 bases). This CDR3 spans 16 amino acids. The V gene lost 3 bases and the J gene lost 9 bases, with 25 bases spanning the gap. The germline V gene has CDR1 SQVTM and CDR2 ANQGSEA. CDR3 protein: CSVDRREAGFASTQYF. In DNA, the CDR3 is TGCAGCGTTGACCGTAGAGAGGCAGGGTTCGCGTCCACGCAGTATTTT.

CDR3 bases: TGCGCCAGCAGCTTCCGGGAAGGCCGGGTGGATGAGCAGTTCTTC. Amino acid sequence: CASSFREGRVDEQFF. The chain uses TRBV5-1 and TRBJ2-1, with TRBD2 as a possible D gene (5 bases). CDR1 is SGHRS and CDR2 is YFSETQ in the germline V gene. CDR3 size: 15 residues. Between the trimmed V and J ends, which lost 2 bases and 8 bases, there was a span of 17 bases.

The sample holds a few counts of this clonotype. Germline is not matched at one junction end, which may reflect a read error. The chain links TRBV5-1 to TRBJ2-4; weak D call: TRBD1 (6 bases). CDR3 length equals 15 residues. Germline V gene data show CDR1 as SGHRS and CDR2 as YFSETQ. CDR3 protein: CASSKTPDSKNIQYF. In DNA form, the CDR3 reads TGCGCCAGCAGCAAAACCCCGGACAGCAAAAACATCCAGTACTTC.

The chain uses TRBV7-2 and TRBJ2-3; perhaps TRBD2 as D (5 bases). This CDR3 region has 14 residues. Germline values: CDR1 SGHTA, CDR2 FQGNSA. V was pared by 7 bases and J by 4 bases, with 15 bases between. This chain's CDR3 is CASTGVSWADTQYF. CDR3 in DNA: TGTGCCAGCACCGGGGTCTCTTGGGCAGATACGCAGTATTTT.

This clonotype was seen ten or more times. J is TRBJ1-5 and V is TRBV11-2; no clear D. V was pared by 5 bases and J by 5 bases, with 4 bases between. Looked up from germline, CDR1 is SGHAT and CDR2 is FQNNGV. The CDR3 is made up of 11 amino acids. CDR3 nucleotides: TGTGCCAGCAGCAAAGATCAGCCCCAGCATTTT. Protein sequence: CASSKDQPQHF. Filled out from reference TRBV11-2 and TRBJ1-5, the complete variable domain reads EAGVAQSPRYKIIEKRQSVAFWCNPISGHATLYWYQQILGQGPKLLIQFQNNGVVDDSQLPKDRFSAERLKGVDSTLKIQPAKLEDSAVYLCASSKDQPQHFGDGTRLSIL.

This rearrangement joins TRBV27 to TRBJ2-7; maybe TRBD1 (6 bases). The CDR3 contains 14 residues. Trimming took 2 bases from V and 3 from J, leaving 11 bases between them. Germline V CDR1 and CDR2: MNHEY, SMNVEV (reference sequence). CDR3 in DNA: TGTGCCAGCAGTTTAAGGGACAAGAACTACGAGCAGTACTTC. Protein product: CASSLRDKNYEQYF.

CDR3 in amino acids: CASSQDPGGGVLYNEQFF. CDR3 nucleotide sequence: TGCGCCAGCAGCCAAGATCCAGGCGGGGGGGTTCTATACAATGAGCAGTTCTTC. This chain connects TRBV4-1 to TRBJ2-1; 9 bases map to TRBD2. The CDR3 is made up of 18 amino acids. The junction had 10 bases not matched to a gene; V was cut back by 0 bases and J by 4 bases. The germline V gene has CDR1 MGHRA and CDR2 YSYEKL.

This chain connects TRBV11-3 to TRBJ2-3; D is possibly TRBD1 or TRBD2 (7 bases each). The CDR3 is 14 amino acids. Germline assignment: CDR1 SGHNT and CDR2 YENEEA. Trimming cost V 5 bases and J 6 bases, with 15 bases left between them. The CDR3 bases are TGTGCCAGCAGCCAGGGGGGGGCCGGGGATACGCAGTATTTT. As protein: CASSQGGAGDTQYF.

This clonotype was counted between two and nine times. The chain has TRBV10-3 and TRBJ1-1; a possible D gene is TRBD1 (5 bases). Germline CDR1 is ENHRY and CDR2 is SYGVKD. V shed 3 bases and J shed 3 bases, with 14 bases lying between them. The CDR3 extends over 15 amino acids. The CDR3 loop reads CAISEMLWGYTEAFF. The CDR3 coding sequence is TGTGCCATCAGTGAAATGTTGTGGGGGTACACTGAAGCTTTCTTT.